These 10 T cell receptor beta chains came from one sample sequenced in a study of blood T cell repertoires in COVID-19. Clones were sequenced by immunoSEQ multiplex PCR, and TCRdb holds only the in-frame ones, with some missing. There are more than 150,000 clones in the sample; 75% to 90% occur only once, and around 16% lies in the top ten. Sequencing input: peripheral blood. The receptor source for this set is a woman aged 40-49 years with acute or convalescent COVID-19.

The V gene is TRBV28, the J gene TRBJ2-7, with 7 bases identical to TRBD1. This CDR3 spans 15 amino acids. The J segment lost 2 bases and the V segment lost 1 base, leaving 5 bases of the junction unmatched. CDR1 is MDHEN and CDR2 is SYDVKM in the germline V gene. The CDR3 region is CASSLSPTGTYEQYF. CDR3 sequence (DNA): TGTGCCAGCAGTTTATCCCCGACAGGGACCTACGAGCAGTACTTC.

The V call is TRBV19, the J call TRBJ1-5, with TRBD1 matching over 9 bases. Trimming took 6 bases from V and 4 from J; bases not matched to a gene: 10. Germline lookup yields CDR1 LNHDA and CDR2 SQIVND (reference sequence). This CDR3 has 16 amino acids. Here the CDR3 DNA reads TGTGCCAGTAGGCCCCGACGGACAGGGGAGAATCAGCCCCAGCATTTT. This encodes CASRPRRTGENQPQHF.

The chain carries TRBV4-1 and TRBJ1-6; 9 nucleotides line up with TRBD1. With V trimmed by 2 bases and J by 6 bases, 8 bases remained unmatched. Germline V gives CDR1 MGHRA, CDR2 YSYEKL. The CDR3 has 17 residues. The CDR3 region has the DNA TGCGCCAGCAGCCAATTTAAGGACAGGGGCCTTAATTCACCCCTCCACTTT. Residues: CASSQFKDRGLNSPLHF.

This clone occurred a few times. The rearrangement uses TRBV6-5 and TRBJ1-6; tentative D call: TRBD1 (5 bases). CDR3 length: 13 amino acids. Per germline, CDR1 MNHEY and CDR2 SVGAGI. V gave up 8 bases and J gave up 0 bases, with 5 bases separating them. The CDR3 region is CASDSSYNSPLHF. DNA of the CDR3: TGTGCCAGCGACAGCTCCTATAATTCACCCCTCCACTTT.

The CDR3 protein is CASSKIPQNRGDYGYTF. CDR3 bases: TGTGCCAGCAGCAAAATTCCCCAGAACAGGGGCGACTATGGCTACACCTTC. The V and J genes are TRBV27 and TRBJ1-2, with 7 bases fitting TRBD1. Germline V gene sequence: CDR1 MNHEY, CDR2 SMNVEV (reference sequence). This CDR3 is built from 17 residues. V lost 6 bases, J lost 3 bases, and 16 bases stayed unmatched.

The genes are TRBV5-1 and TRBJ2-2, with D tentatively TRBD2 (6 bases). V was clipped by 6 bases and J by 3 bases, with 9 bases between them. This CDR3 region has 13 residues. Germline CDR1 is SGHRS and CDR2 is YFSETQ. CDR3 loop: CASIAGYTGELFF. CDR3 DNA: TGCGCCAGCATTGCGGGGTACACCGGGGAGCTGTTTTTT.

The chain employs TRBV5-8 and TRBJ1-6; 8 bases fit TRBD1. Germline V gene lookup returns CDR1 SGHTS and CDR2 YDEGEE. The CDR3 sequence is 15 residues long. V gave up 3 bases and J gave up 10 bases; unmatched junction bases: 9. CDR3 coding DNA: TGTGCCAGCAGCTGGACGACAGGGGAAAGCTCACCCCTCCACTTT. Translating it yields CASSWTTGESSPLHF.

J is TRBJ1-4 and V is TRBV6-2 or TRBV6-3, with TRBD1 matching over 8 bases. Germline V gene sequence: CDR1 MNHEY, CDR2 SVGEGT. The CDR3 is 17 residues long. Trimming removed 6 bases from V and 3 bases from J; junction bases left unmatched: 12. CDR3 nucleotide sequence: TGTGCCAGCAGCCCTCTAATTTCGACAGGGGCTAATGAAAAACTGTTTTTT. It specifies CASSPLISTGANEKLFF.

The rearrangement joins TRBV3-1 (or the pseudogene TRBV3-2) to TRBJ2-1; 8 bases map to TRBD2. V gave up 4 bases and J gave up 3 bases; unmatched junction bases: 11. The CDR3 is made up of 17 amino acids. Germline CDR1 LGHDT, CDR2 YNNKEL (reference sequence). The CDR3 here is CASSPSISGIYYNEQFF. CDR3 in DNA: TGTGCCAGCAGCCCTTCCATTAGCGGGATTTACTACAATGAGCAGTTCTTC.

The gene calls are TRBV18 and TRBJ2-3, with D unclear. The CDR3 has 13 amino acids. The V end was cut by 7 bases, the J end by 2 bases, with 10 bases between. Looked up from germline, CDR1 is KGHSH and CDR2 is LQKENI. Here the CDR3 reads CASYKTLTDTQYF. Written as DNA, the CDR3 is TGTGCCAGCTACAAAACCCTCACAGATACGCAGTATTTT.